Presented here are 14 T cell receptor beta chains from one specimen sequenced in a study of Graves' ophthalmopathy and Graves' hyperthyroidism. RNA transcripts provided the template for amplifying TCR beta CDR3 regions. The authors performed first-round RT-PCR with HTBI primers and then a second-round multiplex PCR. From the multiplex PCR reads, TCRdb called clonotypes with MiXCR, one entry per CDR3 protein. There are under 400,000 distinct CDR3 sequences in the sample; 15% to 20% occur only once, and roughly an eighth lies in the top ten. Sequences were obtained from peripheral blood. These receptor sequences come from an adult man with Graves' ophthalmopathy.

Many counts were recorded for this clonotype. This chain joins TRBV30 and TRBJ1-5, with D possibly matching TRBD1 (5 bases). Per germline, CDR1 GTSNPN and CDR2 SVGIG (reference sequence). V lost 7 bases to trimming and J lost 9 bases, with 19 bases between them. This CDR3 is 13 amino acids long. The chain's CDR3 is CAFAGTGSRPQHF. The CDR3 coding sequence is TGTGCCTTTGCAGGGACGGGGTCACGGCCCCAGCATTTT.

This clonotype occurred many times. V and J are TRBV19 and TRBJ1-2; 7 bases agree with TRBD1. Trimming took 7 bases from V and 4 from J; bases not matched to a gene: 6. CDR1 and CDR2 from the germline V gene are LNHDA and SQIVND (reference sequence). The CDR3 spans 13 residues. As DNA, the CDR3 is TGTGCCAGTACCCCGGACAGGAGCTATGGCTACACCTTC. Its translation: CASTPDRSYGYTF.

This chain connects TRBV6-5 to TRBJ2-6, with D hard to call. V was trimmed by 2 bases and J by 1 base, leaving 6 bases between them. Germline loops: CDR1 MNHEY, CDR2 SVGAGI. CDR3 length equals 15 residues. CDR3 sequence (DNA): TGTGCCAGCAGTTACGGAGATTCTGGGGCCAACGTCCTGACTTTC. Protein sequence: CASSYGDSGANVLTF.

The table lists this clonotype with many counts. The chain joins TRBV7-2 to TRBJ2-7; D might be TRBD2 (6 bases). The germline V gene encodes CDR1 SGHTA and CDR2 FQGNSA. Between the trimmed V and J ends, which lost 5 bases and 6 bases, there was a span of 14 bases. The CDR3 loop spans 13 amino acids. The CDR3 DNA sequence: TGTGCCAGCAGCATAACGACCGGGGGCGAGCAGTACTTC. Its protein is CASSITTGGEQYF.

The table lists this clonotype with many counts. The CDR3 spells CASRPLSRTGRETQYF. CDR3 nucleotide sequence: TGTGCCAGCAGACCTCTGTCACGGACAGGGAGGGAGACCCAGTACTTC. This rearrangement joins TRBV27 to TRBJ2-5; 8 positions match TRBD1. Germline V gives CDR1 MNHEY, CDR2 SMNVEV (reference sequence). J was trimmed by 5 bases and V by 6 bases; bases with no gene match: 14. The CDR3 spans 16 residues.

At least ten counts were recorded for this clonotype. V usage is TRBV5-1 and J usage is TRBJ2-7, with 7 bases that match TRBD1. The junction had 7 bases not matched to a gene; V was cut back by 7 bases and J by 0 bases. The CDR3 totals 14 residues. The germline V gene encodes CDR1 SGHRS and CDR2 YFSETQ. Here the CDR3 reads CASHVDRVSYEQYF. CDR3 nucleotide sequence: TGCGCCAGCCACGTCGACAGGGTCTCCTACGAGCAGTACTTC.

In its sample, this clonotype was seen many times. The CDR3 loop is CASSLDAGGIAEAFF. The DNA for the CDR3 is TGCGCCAGCAGCTTGGATGCAGGGGGCATCGCTGAAGCTTTCTTT. The chain couples TRBV5-1 to TRBJ1-1; TRBD1 aligns across 8 bases. Germline CDR1 and CDR2: SGHRS and YFSETQ. V lost 0 bases and J lost 6; bases outside the gene matches: 7. The CDR3 consists of 15 residues.

This clonotype came up a few times. The J gene is TRBJ1-3, the V gene TRBV6-1; tentative D call: TRBD1 (5 bases). CDR1 MNHNS and CDR2 SASEGT come from the germline V gene. V was cut by 6 bases and J by 2 bases, with 14 bases left in between. There are 15 residues in the CDR3. In DNA, the CDR3 is TGTGCCAGCAGAGACGGGGGGACGGCTGGAAACACCATATATTTT. Amino acid sequence: CASRDGGTAGNTIYF.

This clonotype occurred many times. The chain carries TRBV20-1 and TRBJ2-5, with D perhaps TRBD1 (6 bases). V was shortened by 3 bases and J by 3 bases, with 14 bases between the two germline ends. There are 14 residues in the CDR3. CDR1 and CDR2 (germline): DFQATT, SNEGSKA (reference sequence). CDR3 loop: CSASSGGDEETQYF. CDR3 bases: TGCAGTGCTAGCAGTGGGGGCGATGAAGAGACCCAGTACTTC.

This clonotype was counted ten times or more. The chain couples TRBV30 to TRBJ1-1; tentative D call: TRBD1 (6 bases). The germline CDR1 and CDR2 sequences are GTSNPN and SVGIG (reference sequence). With 2 bases removed from V and 3 bases from J, the gap between germline ends came to 13 bases. The CDR3 totals 14 residues. For the CDR3, the DNA is TGTGCCTGGAGTTCCGGGACACCAGACACTGAAGCTTTCTTT. Translation: CAWSSGTPDTEAFF.

In this sample, this clonotype turned up many times. V usage is TRBV7-2 and J usage is TRBJ2-5; tentatively, D is TRBD2 (6 bases). CDR3 length equals 15 residues. V lost 0 bases, J lost 5 bases, and 13 bases lay in between. Germline V gene sequence: CDR1 SGHTA, CDR2 FQGNSA. The CDR3 protein is CASSLAGSGGETQYF. The CDR3 nucleotides are TGTGCCAGCAGCTTAGCCGGGTCTGGAGGGGAGACCCAGTACTTC.

Ten or more counts support this clonotype. This chain joins TRBV7-2 and TRBJ2-5, with TRBD2 matching 7 bases. This CDR3 has 15 residues. The trim removed 1 base at V and 5 bases at J, leaving 7 bases unmatched. Germline CDR1 SGHTA, CDR2 FQGNSA. CDR3 sequence: CASSLVSGEWETQYF. The CDR3 DNA sequence: TGTGCCAGCAGCTTAGTAAGCGGGGAATGGGAGACCCAGTACTTC.

J is TRBJ2-5 and V is TRBV20-1, with 8 positions matching TRBD1. The V segment lost 1 base and the J segment 5 bases; nucleotides outside the gene matches: 6. Germline lookup yields CDR1 DFQATT and CDR2 SNEGSKA (reference sequence). This CDR3 spans 14 amino acids. The CDR3 DNA is TGCAGTGCTAGAGTTGGACAGGGTTTGGAGACCCAGTACTTC. It is translated as CSARVGQGLETQYF.

The sample holds many counts of this clonotype. The chain couples TRBV6-5 to TRBJ1-3; D is perhaps TRBD1 (5 bases). Germline CDR1 and CDR2: MNHEY and SVGAGI. The V gene lost 2 bases and the J gene lost 2 bases, with 16 bases spanning the gap. The CDR3 extends over 17 amino acids. CDR3: CASSYGDSETTGNTIYF. In DNA form, the CDR3 reads TGTGCCAGCAGTTACGGAGACAGTGAAACTACTGGAAACACCATATATTTT.